The table lists the clone carrying this T cell receptor (beta chain) with a few counts. What it recognizes is unknown. The data are from a study of CD8 T cells in ankylosing spondylitis. Notes on the study in general: CD8+ by phenotype, disease-linked clones were relatively rare in peripheral blood. Roughly eight highly homologous variants made up a TCR beta motif that seemed to typify ankylosing spondylitis blood. It was reported that disease-linked clones were significantly enriched in matched ankylosing spondylitis synovial fluid.

A quantitative 5'-RACE method, one with molecular barcodes, was used to make TCR beta libraries. TCRdb independently ran MiXCR on the 5' RACE reads; one entry per CDR3 protein. Seen here are about 700,000 distinct CDR3 sequences, around 20% observed once, and the top ten hold 19%. The sample consisted of blood, either unsorted or a sorted T cell fraction (not recorded which). The sequence was obtained from a male donor with ankylosing spondylitis.

The CDR3 region has the DNA TGCGCCAGCAGCCAAGTGGAGGAGGCCTATAATTCACCCCTCCACTTT. Encoded protein: CASSQVEEAYNSPLHF. The rearrangement joins TRBV4-1 to TRBJ1-6, with D unresolved. Trimming took off 1 base at V and 2 bases at J, with 9 bases between the two ends. This CDR3 comprises 16 residues. Germline values: CDR1 MGHRA, CDR2 YSYEKL.